This T cell receptor beta chain was recorded in a study of beta chain features in type 1 diabetes. Study-level findings and limits: When Type 1 diabetes patients were examined, their TCRB CDR3s proved moderately but significantly shorter in all four CD4+ subsets.

The CDR3 contains 12 residues. From germline, CDR1 is MNHEY and CDR2 SVGAGI. Trimming shortened V by 6 bases and J by 7 bases, and 10 bases separated the two germline ends. Expressed TCRB transcripts were sequenced, since all the RNA that had been isolated was reverse transcribed. Sequencing used immunoSEQ multiplex PCR; TCRdb keeps in-frame clones, though not all of them. The sample has about 340,000 clones; about 14% are singletons. As concerns this clone: What it binds is not known.

The sample was naive CD4+ T cells from blood. The source is a woman younger than 30 with type 1 diabetes. This rearrangement joins TRBV6-5 to TRBJ2-1; D might be TRBD2 (6 bases). The CDR3 spells CASSRSGNEQFF. DNA of the CDR3: TGTGCCAGCAGCCGAAGCGGGAATGAGCAGTTCTTC.